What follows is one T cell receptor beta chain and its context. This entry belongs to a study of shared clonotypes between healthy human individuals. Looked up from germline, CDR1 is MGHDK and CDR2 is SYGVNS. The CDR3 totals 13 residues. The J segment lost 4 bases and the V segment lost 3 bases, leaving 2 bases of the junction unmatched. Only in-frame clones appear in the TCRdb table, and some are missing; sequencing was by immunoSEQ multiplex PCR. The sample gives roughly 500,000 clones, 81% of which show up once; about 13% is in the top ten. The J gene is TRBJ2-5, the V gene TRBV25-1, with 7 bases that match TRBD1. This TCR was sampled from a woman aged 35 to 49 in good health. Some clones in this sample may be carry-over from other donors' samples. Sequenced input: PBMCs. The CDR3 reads CASSDDRVETQYF. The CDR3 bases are TGTGCCAGCAGTGACGACAGGGTAGAGACCCAGTACTTC.